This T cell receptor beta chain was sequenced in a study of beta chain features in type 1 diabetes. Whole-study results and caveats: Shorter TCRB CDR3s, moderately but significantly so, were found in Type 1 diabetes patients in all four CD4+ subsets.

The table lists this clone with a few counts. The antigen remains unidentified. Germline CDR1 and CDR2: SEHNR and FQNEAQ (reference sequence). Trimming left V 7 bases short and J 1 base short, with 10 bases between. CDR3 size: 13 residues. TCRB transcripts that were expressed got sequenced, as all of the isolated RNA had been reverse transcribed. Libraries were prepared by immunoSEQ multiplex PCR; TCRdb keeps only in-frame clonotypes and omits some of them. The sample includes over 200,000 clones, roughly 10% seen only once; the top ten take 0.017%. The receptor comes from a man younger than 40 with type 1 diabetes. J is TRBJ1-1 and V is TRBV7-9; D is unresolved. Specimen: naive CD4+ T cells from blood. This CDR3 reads CASTPAGNTEAFF. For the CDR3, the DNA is TGTGCCAGCACGCCGGCGGGGAACACTGAAGCTTTCTTT.